This TCR beta chain was sequenced in a study of blood T cell repertoires in COVID-19. Across the study: PBMCs, B-cell-depleted T cells, or T cells were the source of the cDNA or gDNA that made up the material.

The age range of participants was roughly 18 to 90 years, with residence in 20 to 25 US areas. Recovered status in Cohort 3 required two negative PCRs, clearance, or symptom resolution. In germline, CDR1 is LGHDT, CDR2 YNNKEL (reference sequence). This CDR3 is built from 13 residues. Trimming removed 2 bases from V and 7 bases from J, with 6 bases in between. As handled by the study authors: Researchers report that nucleated cell counts were estimated from reference gene primer amplification. Profiled with immunoSEQ multiplex PCR; TCRdb holds only in-frame clones, not every one. V, J and clone size were drawn from that table, and D and trimming were deduced from the DNA. The sample carries 350,000 to 400,000 clones, roughly 90% recorded once.

The chain recombines TRBV3-1 (or the pseudogene TRBV3-2) with TRBJ1-6; D is uncertain. The sequence was collected from a woman aged 25 to 45 who had recovered from COVID-19. The specimen sequenced was PBMCs or T cells enriched from blood (not recorded which). CDR3 sequence (DNA): TGTGCCAGCAGCCAACTCTTGAATTCACCCCTCCACTTT. Translation gives CASSQLLNSPLHF.